This TCR beta chain comes out of a study of regulatory T cells in long-lasting Graves disease. Trimming took 5 bases from V and 5 from J; bases not matched to a gene: 11. The CDR3 consists of 17 residues. Regarding time point: newly diagnosed GD, antithyroid drugs for less than 3 months. Preparation of the TCR library used RNA extracted from PBMCs. Study observations and caveats: There was favoring of TRBV28, TRBJ1-2 and TRBJ2-5 in persistent disease. Persistent patients had more shared public clonotypes (2,741) than new patients (about 870).

Investigators prepared the TCR beta libraries by applying iRepertoire HTBI primers and Arm-PCR of CDR3 regions. As originally analysed: Spanning all samples, the identified segments comprised around 62 TRBV and around 13 TRBJ. TCRdb re-called the multiplex PCR reads through MiXCR, storing one row per CDR3 protein. Here the V and J calls rest on TCRdb's processing, not on the authors' analysis. The sample has hundreds of thousands of distinct CDR3 sequences, around a sixth seen once; the top ten hold 22%. This clonotype was counted ten times or more. Its antigen is unidentified. Sequenced material: peripheral blood mononuclear cells (PBMCs), taken at new diagnosis, from a patient treated with antithyroid drugs. V is TRBV12-3 or TRBV12-4 and J is TRBJ2-7; 14 nucleotides agree with TRBD2. This receptor was obtained from a female donor with Graves disease. The chain's CDR3 is CASSPRPGLAGAHEQYF. CDR3 DNA: TGTGCCAGCAGTCCCCGACCGGGACTAGCGGGAGCCCACGAGCAGTACTTC.